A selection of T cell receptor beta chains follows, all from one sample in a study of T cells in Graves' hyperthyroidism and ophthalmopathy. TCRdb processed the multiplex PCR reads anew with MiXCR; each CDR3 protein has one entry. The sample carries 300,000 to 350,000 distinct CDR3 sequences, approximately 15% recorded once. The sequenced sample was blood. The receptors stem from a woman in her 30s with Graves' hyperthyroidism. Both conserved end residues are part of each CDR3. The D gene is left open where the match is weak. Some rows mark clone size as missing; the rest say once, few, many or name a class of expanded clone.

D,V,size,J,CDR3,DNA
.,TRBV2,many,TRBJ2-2,CASSVTGELFF,TGTGCCAGCAGTGTGACCGGGGAGCTGTTTTTT
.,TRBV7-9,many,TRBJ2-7,CASSGGDRLPYEQYF,TGTGCCAGCAGCGGGGGGGACAGGCTCCCCTACGAGCAGTACTTC
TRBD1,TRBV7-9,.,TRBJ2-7,CASSRTTGGRYEQYF,TGTGCCAGCAGCCGAACTACAGGGGGCCGCTACGAGCAGTACTTC
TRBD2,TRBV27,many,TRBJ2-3,CASSARLAGGGDTQYF,TGTGCCAGCAGTGCAAGACTAGCGGGAGGGGGAGATACGCAGTATTTT
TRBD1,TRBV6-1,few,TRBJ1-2,CASSSRTGGIYGYTF,TGTGCCAGCAGTTCCCGGACAGGGGGGATCTATGGCTACACCTTC
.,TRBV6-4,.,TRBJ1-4,CASSVPKAANEKLFF,TGTGCCAGCAGTGTTCCCAAGGCGGCTAATGAAAAACTGTTTTTT
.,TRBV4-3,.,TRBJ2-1,CASSQDRVSRDEQFF,TGCGCCAGCAGCCAAGATCGAGTCTCTAGGGATGAGCAGTTCTTC
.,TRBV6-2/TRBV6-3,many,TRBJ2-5,CASRPGWAETQYF,TGTGCCAGCAGACCCGGGTGGGCGGAGACCCAGTACTTC
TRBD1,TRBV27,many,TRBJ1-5,CASSTTGDNQPQHF,TGTGCCAGCTCCACGACAGGGGACAATCAGCCCCAGCATTTT
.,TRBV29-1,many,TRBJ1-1,CSFGDMNTEAFF,TGCAGCTTCGGTGATATGAACACTGAAGCTTTCTTT
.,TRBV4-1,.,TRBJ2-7,CASSQDRAGAREQYF,TGCGCCAGCAGCCAAGATCGCGCAGGGGCCCGCGAGCAGTACTTC
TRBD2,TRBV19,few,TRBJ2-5,CASSVGTSLGETQYF,TGTGCCAGTAGTGTGGGGACTAGCCTTGGGGAGACCCAGTACTTC
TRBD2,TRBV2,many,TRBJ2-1,CASSSTSGRANEQFF,TGTGCCAGCAGTTCGACTAGCGGAAGGGCAAATGAGCAGTTCTTC
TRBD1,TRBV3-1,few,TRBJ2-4,CASSQEEDRGDIQYF,TGTGCCAGCAGCCAAGAGGAGGACAGGGGGGACATTCAGTACTTC
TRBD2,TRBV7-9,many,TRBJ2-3,CASSLARGGGLPNTDTQYF,TGTGCCAGCAGCTTAGCGCGGGGGGGAGGTCTCCCCAACACAGATACGCAGTATTTT
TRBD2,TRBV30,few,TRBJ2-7,CAWSGRPAGNYEQYF,TGTGCCTGGAGTGGAAGGCCAGCGGGGAACTACGAGCAGTACTTC
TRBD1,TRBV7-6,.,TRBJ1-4,CASSLDRGNEKLFF,TGTGCCAGCAGCTTGGACAGGGGTAATGAAAAACTGTTTTTT
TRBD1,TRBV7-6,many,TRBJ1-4,CASSLGGTAAGEKLFF,TGTGCCAGCAGCTTAGGAGGGACAGCGGCGGGCGAAAAACTGTTTTTT
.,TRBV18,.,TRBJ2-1,CASSPSRTLEQFF,TGTGCCAGCTCACCAAGTAGGACTCTTGAGCAGTTCTTC
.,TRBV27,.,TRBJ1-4,CASSFTAGEKLFF,TGTGCCAGCAGTTTTACAGCGGGGGAAAAACTGTTTTTT
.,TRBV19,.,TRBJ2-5,CASTSSSETQYF,TGTGCCAGCACATCTAGTTCGGAGACCCAGTACTTC
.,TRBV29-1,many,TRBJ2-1,CSVIPGLAFDEQFF,TGCAGCGTCATCCCGGGCCTTGCTTTTGATGAGCAGTTCTTC
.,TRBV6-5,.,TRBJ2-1,CASSYSTYNEQFF,TGTGCCAGCAGTTACTCGACGTACAATGAGCAGTTCTTC
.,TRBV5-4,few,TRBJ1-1,CASSREQGPNTEAFF,TGTGCCAGCAGCCGCGAGCAGGGGCCGAACACTGAAGCTTTCTTT
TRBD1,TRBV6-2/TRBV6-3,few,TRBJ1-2,CASSYSVHRGAGYTF,TGTGCCAGCAGTTACTCAGTTCACAGGGGGGCTGGCTACACCTTC
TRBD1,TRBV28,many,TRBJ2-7,CASSLTGTGRYEQYF,TGTGCCAGCAGTCTCACCGGGACAGGGCGGTACGAGCAGTACTTC
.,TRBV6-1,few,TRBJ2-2,CASRGQGNTGGLFF,TGTGCCAGCAGGGGGCAGGGGAATACCGGGGGGCTGTTTTTT
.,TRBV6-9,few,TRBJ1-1,CASSYGGTPTEAFF,TGTGCCAGCAGTTATGGAGGGACGCCCACTGAAGCTTTCTTT
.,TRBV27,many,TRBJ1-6,CASSRWGGDNSPLHF,TGTGCCAGCAGTCGTTGGGGGGGGGATAATTCACCCCTCCACTTT
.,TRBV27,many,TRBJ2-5,CASGATGTQYF,TGTGCCAGCGGTGCGACAGGGACCCAGTACTTC
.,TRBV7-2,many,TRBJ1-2,CASSLARANYGYTF,TGTGCCAGCAGCTTAGCGCGCGCTAACTATGGCTACACCTTC
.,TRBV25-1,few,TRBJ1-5,CASAQGNQPQHF,TGTGCCAGCGCACAGGGAAATCAGCCCCAGCATTTT
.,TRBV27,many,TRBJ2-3,CASSVGTGTDTQYF,TGTGCCAGCAGTGTAGGGACGGGCACAGATACGCAGTATTTT
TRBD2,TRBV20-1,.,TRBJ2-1,CSAMPLAGINEQFF,TGCAGTGCTATGCCCCTAGCGGGCATCAATGAGCAGTTCTTC
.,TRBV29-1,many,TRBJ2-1,CSVVAQLGEQFF,TGCAGCGTTGTGGCCCAACTTGGCGAGCAGTTCTTC
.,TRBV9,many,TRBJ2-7,CASSPDGGPTYEQYF,TGTGCCAGCAGCCCTGACGGGGGGCCCACCTACGAGCAGTACTTC
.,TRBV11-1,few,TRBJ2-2,CASSLQGYTGELFF,TGTGCCAGCAGCTTACAGGGTTACACCGGGGAGCTGTTTTTT
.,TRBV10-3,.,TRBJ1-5,CAIGADNQPQHF,TGTGCCATCGGGGCAGACAATCAGCCCCAGCATTTT
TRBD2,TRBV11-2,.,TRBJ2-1,CASSLNVGLAGDEQFF,TGTGCCAGCAGCTTAAATGTGGGACTAGCGGGTGATGAGCAGTTCTTC
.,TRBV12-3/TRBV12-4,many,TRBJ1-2,CASSFRPGNYGYTF,TGTGCCAGCAGTTTCCGTCCCGGGAACTATGGCTACACCTTC
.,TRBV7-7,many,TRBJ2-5,CASSSGSRAGETQYF,TGTGCTAGCAGCTCAGGTTCGAGGGCCGGAGAGACCCAGTACTTC
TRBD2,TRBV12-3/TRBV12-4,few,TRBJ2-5,CASTRAGGGAETQYF,TGTGCCAGCACACGAGCGGGAGGGGGGGCAGAGACCCAGTACTTC
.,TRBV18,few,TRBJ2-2,CASSPLMIFAGELFF,TGTGCCAGCTCACCCTTGATGATTTTCGCCGGGGAGCTGTTTTTT
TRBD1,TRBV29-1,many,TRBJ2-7,CSVVSGQGNREQYF,TGCAGCGTTGTATCCGGACAGGGGAATCGCGAGCAGTACTTC
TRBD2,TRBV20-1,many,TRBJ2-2,CSARDELAGVTGELFF,TGCAGTGCTAGAGATGAACTAGCGGGAGTCACCGGGGAGCTGTTTTTT
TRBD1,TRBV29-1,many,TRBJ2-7,CSVERDRGHEQYF,TGCAGCGTTGAAAGGGACAGGGGACACGAGCAGTACTTC
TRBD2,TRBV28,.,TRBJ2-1,CASSLQWGGGGNEQFF,TGTGCCAGCAGTTTACAATGGGGCGGGGGTGGGAATGAGCAGTTCTTC
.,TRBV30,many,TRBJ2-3,CAWSVGGIQDTQYF,TGTGCCTGGAGTGTCGGCGGGATACAAGATACGCAGTATTTT
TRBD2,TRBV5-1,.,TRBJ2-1,CASSLDLAGDLFF,TGCGCCAGCAGCTTGGATCTAGCGGGAGATCTGTTCTTC
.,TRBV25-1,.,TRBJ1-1,CASTPWGNTEAFF,TGTGCCAGCACCCCATGGGGGAACACTGAAGCTTTCTTT
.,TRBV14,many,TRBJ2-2,CASSGRTRYTGELFF,TGTGCCAGCAGCGGCCGGACAAGATACACCGGGGAGCTGTTTTTT
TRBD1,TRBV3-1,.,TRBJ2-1,CASSPTGTASYNEQFF,TGTGCCAGCAGCCCAACCGGGACAGCTTCCTACAATGAGCAGTTCTTC
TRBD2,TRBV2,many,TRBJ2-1,CASARRSSGGSYNEQFF,TGTGCCAGCGCACGCCGGTCTAGCGGGGGGTCCTACAATGAGCAGTTCTTC
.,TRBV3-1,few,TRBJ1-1,CASSGQAEAFF,TGTGCCAGCAGTGGACAAGCTGAAGCTTTCTTT
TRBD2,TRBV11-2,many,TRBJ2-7,CASSLAAGGPQQYF,TGTGCCAGCAGCTTAGCAGCGGGAGGGCCACAGCAGTACTTC
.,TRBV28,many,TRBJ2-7,CASSLLLRAHSLYEQYF,TGTGCCAGCAGTTTATTACTCCGGGCCCACTCACTCTACGAGCAGTACTTC
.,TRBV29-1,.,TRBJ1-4,CSVGQSQNEKLFF,TGCAGCGTCGGACAGAGTCAAAACGAAAAACTGTTTTTT
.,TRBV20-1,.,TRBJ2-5,CSASPFRRETQYF,TGCAGTGCTAGTCCTTTCCGTAGGGAGACCCAGTACTTC
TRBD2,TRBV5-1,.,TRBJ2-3,CASSSLGLAGGYPSTDTQYF,TGCGCCAGCAGCTCCCTGGGACTAGCGGGAGGCTACCCAAGCACAGATACGCAGTATTTT
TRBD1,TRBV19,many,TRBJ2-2,CASSRGTGHTGELFF,TGTGCCAGTTCGAGGGGGACAGGGCACACCGGGGAGCTGTTTTTT